This TCR beta chain came from a study of T cells in Graves' hyperthyroidism and ophthalmopathy. At least 3 on the Clinical Activity Score was recorded for ophthalmopathy patients, who also had NOSPECS grade at least 4 and duration under 3 months. Exclusion followed for patients with uncontrolled infection, other autoimmune disease, pregnancy or lactation. Diagnoses were made from clinical symptoms, serum measures (thyroxine and TRAb), thyroid ultrasound and orbital computed tomography. Fresh peripheral blood, 9.5 to 10 ml of it, supplied the PBMCs. The investigators amplified TCR beta CDR3 regions from RNA transcripts. During a first-round RT-PCR of the TCR CDR3, the HTBI primer set was used. In TCRdb, the multiplex PCR reads were re-called with MiXCR into one record per CDR3 protein. Seen here are approximately 410,000 distinct CDR3 sequences, roughly 15% observed once, and the top ten hold about 13%.

This clonotype was detected ten times or more. V was clipped by 5 bases and J by 4 bases; unmatched bases: 5. CDR1 and CDR2 from the germline V gene are MNHNS and SASEGT. The CDR3 has 15 residues. Material for sequencing was blood. This sequence joins TRBV6-1 and TRBJ1-2; TRBD1 matches at 12 bases. The sequence came from a man aged 18 to 30 with Graves' ophthalmopathy. As DNA, the CDR3 is TGTGCCAGCAGTAAGGGGACAGGGGGCAGCTATGGCTACACCTTC. This encodes CASSKGTGGSYGYTF.